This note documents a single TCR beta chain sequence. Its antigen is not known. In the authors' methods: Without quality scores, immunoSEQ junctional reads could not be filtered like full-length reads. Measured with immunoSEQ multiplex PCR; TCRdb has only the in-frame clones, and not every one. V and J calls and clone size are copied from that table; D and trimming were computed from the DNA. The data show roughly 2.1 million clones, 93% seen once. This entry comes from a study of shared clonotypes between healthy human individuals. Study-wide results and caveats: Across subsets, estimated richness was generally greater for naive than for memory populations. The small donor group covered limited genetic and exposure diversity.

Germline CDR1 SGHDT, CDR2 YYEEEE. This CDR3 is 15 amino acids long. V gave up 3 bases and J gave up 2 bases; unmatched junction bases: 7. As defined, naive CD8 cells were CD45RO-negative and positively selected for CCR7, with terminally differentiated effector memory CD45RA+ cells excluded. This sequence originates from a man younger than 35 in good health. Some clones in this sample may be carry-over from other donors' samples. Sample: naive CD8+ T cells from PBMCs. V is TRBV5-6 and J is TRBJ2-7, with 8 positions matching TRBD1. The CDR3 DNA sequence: TGTGCCAGCAGCTCGAAAGACAGGGGAACCTACGAGCAGTACTTC. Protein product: CASSSKDRGTYEQYF.